The 9 T cell receptor beta chains reported below all come from one sample, sequenced in a study of T cell responses to AZD1222 COVID-19 vaccine. Clones were sequenced by immunoSEQ multiplex PCR, and TCRdb holds only the in-frame ones, with some missing. The sample has approximately 150,000 clones; about 83% are singletons. The specimen was peripheral blood, collected 28 days after the second AZD1222 dose. These receptors were taken from an adult who received the AZD1222 COVID-19 vaccine.

This clone was picked up one time. The chain joins TRBV7-9 to TRBJ2-1; TRBD2 aligns across 12 bases. The junction had 8 bases not matched to a gene; V was cut back by 5 bases and J by 6 bases. The CDR3 covers 16 residues. CDR1 SEHNR and CDR2 FQNEAQ come from the germline V gene (reference sequence). The CDR3 sequence is CASSKPSGGAFNEQFF. In DNA, the CDR3 is TGTGCCAGCAGCAAACCTAGCGGGGGGGCATTCAATGAGCAGTTCTTC.

V is TRBV4-1 and J is TRBJ1-1, with 8 bases matching TRBD1. Looked up from germline, CDR1 is MGHRA and CDR2 is YSYEKL. V was clipped by 5 bases and J by 3 bases; unmatched bases: 11. There are 16 residues in the CDR3. CDR3 in DNA: TGCGCCAGCAGCACTAGTCAGGGGGCAAGGGACACTGAAGCTTTCTTT. It is translated as CASSTSQGARDTEAFF.

The CDR3 nucleotides are TGTGCCAGCAGTTCGCCGGGACATCGCCCTTTCTCCTACGAGCAGTACTTC. Its translation: CASSSPGHRPFSYEQYF. V and J are TRBV6-2 or TRBV6-3 and TRBJ2-7, with D maybe TRBD1 (6 bases). Trimming cost V 4 bases and J 0 bases, with 19 bases left between them. Germline CDR1 and CDR2: MNHEY and SVGEGT. This CDR3 contains 17 residues.

The rearrangement uses TRBV5-6 and TRBJ2-1; 13 bases line up with TRBD2. V lost 4 bases, J lost 1 base, and 11 bases stayed unmatched. The CDR3 has 19 residues. CDR1 SGHDT and CDR2 YYEEEE come from the germline V gene. DNA of the CDR3: TGTGCCAGCAGCCGATGGAGGGGACTAGCGGGGTCATCCTACAATGAGCAGTTCTTC. Its translation: CASSRWRGLAGSSYNEQFF.

CDR3 bases: TGTGCCAGCGGCCGAACAGGGGATTCTGGAAACACCATATATTTT. It encodes CASGRTGDSGNTIYF. The chain recombines TRBV11-2 with TRBJ1-3; 7 bases are a match to TRBD1. The germline V gene encodes CDR1 SGHAT and CDR2 FQNNGV. The CDR3 has 15 amino acids. The V segment lost 8 bases and the J segment 1 base; nucleotides outside the gene matches: 8.

The J gene is TRBJ1-1, the V gene TRBV19; TRBD1 aligns across 12 bases. The junction had 6 bases not matched to a gene; V was cut back by 6 bases and J by 1 base. Germline V gene data show CDR1 as LNHDA and CDR2 as SQIVND (reference sequence). The CDR3 totals 16 residues. CDR3 in DNA: TGTGCCAGTAGCAAGGGGGACAGGGGGCCGAACACTGAAGCTTTCTTT. The encoded protein is CASSKGDRGPNTEAFF. Filled out from reference TRBV19 and TRBJ1-1, the complete variable domain reads DGGITQSPKYLFRKEGQNVTLSCEQNLNHDAMYWYRQDPGQGLRLIYYSQIVNDFQKGDIAEGYSVSREKKESFPLTVTSAQKNPTAFYLCASSKGDRGPNTEAFFGQGTRLTVV.

This sequence joins TRBV4-1 and TRBJ1-2; TRBD1 might be the D (5 bases). Trimming left V 4 bases short and J 3 bases short, with 9 bases between. The CDR3 totals 13 residues. CDR1 MGHRA and CDR2 YSYEKL come from the germline V gene. The CDR3 DNA reads as TGCGCCAGCAGCCCCCAGGGAGACTATGGCTACACCTTC. This translates into CASSPQGDYGYTF.

The chain joins TRBV7-2 to TRBJ1-2; D is uncertain. The CDR3 is made up of 13 amino acids. In germline, CDR1 is SGHTA, CDR2 FQGNSA. The V gene lost 2 bases and the J gene lost 2 bases, with 6 bases spanning the gap. The CDR3 sequence: CASSLPGNYGYTF. CDR3 in DNA: TGTGCCAGCAGCTTACCGGGGAACTATGGCTACACCTTC.

The chain employs TRBV5-6 and TRBJ1-1; D gene ambiguous. Germline CDR1 reads SGHDT; CDR2 reads YYEEEE. The CDR3 covers 16 residues. With 3 bases removed from V and 4 bases from J, the gap between germline ends came to 19 bases. CDR3: CASSSAGRALGTEAFF. CDR3 in DNA: TGTGCCAGCAGCTCCGCCGGGAGGGCCCTAGGCACTGAAGCTTTCTTT. Complete variable domain (other parts from reference TRBV5-6 and TRBJ1-1): DAGVTQSPTHLIKTRGQQVTLRCSPKSGHDTVSWYQQALGQGPQFIFQYYEEEERQRGNFPDRFSGHQFPNYSSELNVNALLLGDSALYLCASSSAGRALGTEAFFGQGTRLTVV.